What follows describes a single T cell receptor (beta chain). Treatment: 15 to 20 received Ad26.COV2.S at low or high dose, single or two shots; about 5 received placebo; per-sample allocation not given. Each sample was drawn 63 days after the first injection (of vaccine or placebo). Trimming took 6 bases from V and 5 from J, leaving 11 bases between them. The CDR3 covers 13 residues. Germline CDR1 MNHEY, CDR2 SVGAGI. Sequencing was performed with immunoSEQ multiplex PCR; in TCRdb, only in-frame clones are kept and a portion is missing. The sample contains about 350,000 clones, less than 90% of which appear only once. This record belongs to a study of Ad26.COV2.S vaccination and SARS-CoV-2 variants.

The sequences come from peripheral blood, collected in a trial of Ad26.COV2.S vaccine versus placebo. This clonotype was sampled from a person between 18 and 60 years old who received the Ad26.COV2.S COVID-19 vaccine or a placebo. The chain joins TRBV6-5 to TRBJ1-5; no reliable D call. The CDR3 nucleotides read TGTGCCAGCAGCCGAGGTGGGGATCAGCCCCAGCATTTT. Protein: CASSRGGDQPQHF.